This passage covers 31 T cell receptor beta chains from one sample sequenced in a study of blood T cell repertoires in COVID-19. The method was immunoSEQ multiplex PCR; TCRdb's version includes in-frame clones alone and lacks a portion of them. The top ten hold approximately 4.5% of the sample, which has 90,000 to 100,000 clones, 81% seen once. Material: peripheral blood. All receptors derive from a man aged 55-75 years with acute or convalescent COVID-19.

The rearrangement joins TRBV28 to TRBJ2-7; perhaps TRBD2 as D (5 bases). The CDR3 has 14 amino acids. Germline-derived CDR1 and CDR2 are MDHEN and SYDVKM. The V gene lost 6 bases and the J gene lost 2 bases, with 14 bases spanning the gap. The CDR3 region is CASSQRLSPYEQYF. The CDR3 region has the DNA TGTGCCAGCAGCCAGCGACTATCCCCCTACGAGCAGTACTTC.

This clone was counted only a few times. The chain combines TRBV7-2 with TRBJ1-2; 9 bases are a match to TRBD1. The CDR3 extends over 14 amino acids. CDR1 and CDR2 from the germline V gene are SGHTA and FQGNSA. The V and J ends lost 1 base and 8 bases, in that order; junction bases with no gene match: 5. CDR3 loop: CASSLGTGVGGYTF. The CDR3 nucleotides read TGTGCCAGCAGCTTAGGGACAGGGGTTGGCGGCTACACCTTC.

The V gene is TRBV24-1, the J gene TRBJ2-1, with 10 bases identical to TRBD1. The CDR3 totals 15 residues. Germline-derived CDR1 and CDR2 are KGHDR and SFDVKD. Germline trimming cut 0 bases from V and 6 bases from J; bases unmatched to any gene: 1. The CDR3, as DNA: TGTGCCACCAGTGATTTGGGGACAGGGGTCAATGAGCAGTTCTTC. This codes for CATSDLGTGVNEQFF.

The V call is TRBV19, the J call TRBJ2-3; 8 nucleotides agree with TRBD2. V lost 6 bases, J lost 2 bases, and 7 bases stayed unmatched. This CDR3 is 15 amino acids long. The V gene's germline CDR1 is LNHDA and CDR2 SQIVND (reference sequence). The CDR3, as DNA: TGTGCCAGTAGGAAGGGCGGGGGGAACACAGATACGCAGTATTTT. Translated, it gives CASRKGGGNTDTQYF.

In this sample, this clone turned up a few times. The chain uses TRBV6-2 or TRBV6-3 and TRBJ1-2; TRBD1 matches at 7 bases. The CDR3 extends over 13 amino acids. The V and J ends lost 6 bases and 5 bases, in that order; junction bases with no gene match: 6. Germline V gene lookup returns CDR1 MNHEY and CDR2 SVGEGT. CDR3 protein: CASSAGTVYGYTF. The CDR3 coding sequence is TGTGCCAGCAGCGCCGGGACAGTTTATGGCTACACCTTC.

This clone was seen only a few times. The V gene is TRBV10-3, the J gene TRBJ1-2; no clear D. The CDR3 runs to 12 residues. The germline V gene has CDR1 ENHRY and CDR2 SYGVKD. Trimming cost V 8 bases and J 10 bases, with 17 bases left between them. For the CDR3, the DNA is TGTGCCATCCCCCTCGGAGAGTCCGACTACACCTTC. This codes for CAIPLGESDYTF.

CDR3 in amino acids: CASSLSGLFKRGELFF. CDR3 nucleotide sequence: TGTGCCAGCAGCTTGTCGGGACTCTTCAAAAGGGGGGAGCTGTTTTTT. The rearrangement links TRBV7-8 to TRBJ2-2; possibly TRBD2 for D (6 bases). In germline, CDR1 is SGHVS, CDR2 FQNEAQ. This CDR3 is 16 amino acids long. Trimming removed 3 bases from V and 8 bases from J, with 19 bases in between.

The chain couples TRBV18 to TRBJ2-7; 7 positions match TRBD1. Germline values: CDR1 KGHSH, CDR2 LQKENI. This CDR3 spans 15 amino acids. The V gene end was trimmed by 3 bases and the J gene end by 3 bases; junction bases not matched to a gene: 8. The CDR3 spells CASSPTTGIGYEQYF. CDR3 nucleotides: TGTGCCAGCTCACCTACGACAGGGATCGGCTACGAGCAGTACTTC.

The genes are TRBV2 and TRBJ2-4; weak D call: TRBD1 (6 bases). Germline V gene sequence: CDR1 SNHLY, CDR2 FYNNEI. The CDR3 length is 15 residues. With 10 bases removed from V and 0 bases from J, the gap between germline ends came to 16 bases. The CDR3 protein is CATQQGRVAKNIQYF. The CDR3 DNA follows: TGTGCCACCCAACAGGGTCGAGTAGCCAAAAACATTCAGTACTTC.

CDR3 residues: CASSLRGTRTDTQYF. The CDR3, as DNA: TGTGCCAGCAGCTTACGAGGCACCCGCACAGATACGCAGTATTTT. The V and J genes are TRBV7-2 and TRBJ2-3; no reliable D call. Germline V gene lookup returns CDR1 SGHTA and CDR2 FQGNSA. This CDR3 comprises 15 residues. The V end was cut by 2 bases, the J end by 1 base, with 10 bases between.

This sequence joins TRBV6-5 and TRBJ2-5; 7 nucleotides agree with TRBD1. Trimming took 0 bases from V and 3 from J; bases not matched to a gene: 1. Germline V gene data show CDR1 as MNHEY and CDR2 as SVGAGI. This CDR3 has 14 residues. The CDR3 coding sequence is TGTGCCAGCAGTTACTCGACAGGGAAAGAGACCCAGTACTTC. This encodes CASSYSTGKETQYF.

This rearrangement joins TRBV4-1 to TRBJ2-3; 8 bases line up with TRBD2. The germline V gene has CDR1 MGHRA and CDR2 YSYEKL. V lost 4 bases to trimming and J lost 6 bases; unmatched junction nucleotides: 21. The CDR3 loop spans 19 amino acids. The CDR3 sequence: CASSPDPRPGLGLVDTQYF. CDR3 nucleotides: TGCGCCAGCAGCCCCGACCCTAGACCGGGACTAGGTTTAGTCGATACGCAGTATTTT.

The V and J genes are TRBV5-4 and TRBJ2-3; 9 bases agree with TRBD2. With V trimmed by 0 bases and J by 3 bases, 2 bases remained unmatched. The length of the CDR3 is 15 residues. Germline V gene lookup returns CDR1 SGHNT and CDR2 YYREEE (reference sequence). CDR3 bases: TGTGCCAGCAGCTTGGTGCGGGGGGGGACAGATACGCAGTATTTT. Translation: CASSLVRGGTDTQYF. Based on the CDR3 plus reference TRBV5-4 and TRBJ2-3, the full variable domain is ETGVTQSPTHLIKTRGQQVTLRCSSQSGHNTVSWYQQALGQGPQFIFQYYREEENGRGNFPPRFSGLQFPNYSSELNVNALELDDSALYLCASSLVRGGTDTQYFGPGTRLTVL.

This chain links TRBV24-1 with TRBJ1-2; no clear D. The V end was cut by 4 bases, the J end by 8 bases, with 13 bases between. From germline, CDR1 is KGHDR and CDR2 SFDVKD. The CDR3 is 13 amino acids. Here the CDR3 reads CATSDRVGGGYTF. CDR3 sequence (DNA): TGTGCCACCAGTGACCGTGTCGGAGGCGGCTACACCTTC.

The rearrangement joins TRBV10-3 to TRBJ1-4; D gene unclear. The V end was cut by 6 bases, the J end by 2 bases, with 4 bases between. Germline V gene sequence: CDR1 ENHRY, CDR2 SYGVKD. The CDR3 spans 12 residues. DNA for the CDR3: TGTGCCATCAGCAGGACTAATGAAAAACTGTTTTTT. This sequence encodes CAISRTNEKLFF.

This chain uses TRBV7-9 with TRBJ1-1, with 7 bases identical to TRBD1. In germline, CDR1 is SEHNR, CDR2 FQNEAQ (reference sequence). The V segment lost 2 bases and the J segment 5 bases; nucleotides outside the gene matches: 8. The CDR3 consists of 15 residues. For the CDR3, the DNA is TGTGCCAGCAGCTTATTTGAGGGGGCGCGAACTGAAGCTTTCTTT. Protein sequence: CASSLFEGARTEAFF.

CDR3 sequence: CASSWHGGQETQYF. The CDR3 DNA reads TGTGCCAGCAGTTGGCACGGGGGACAAGAGACCCAGTACTTC. The chain combines TRBV28 with TRBJ2-5; possibly TRBD2 for D (6 bases). The CDR3 has 14 residues. Trimming took off 4 bases at V and 2 bases at J, with 11 bases between the two ends. Germline CDR1 reads MDHEN; CDR2 reads SYDVKM.

The genes are TRBV27 and TRBJ2-1; 13 positions agree with TRBD2. After removal of 5 bases from V and 6 bases from J, the junction contained 4 bases not matched to a gene. This CDR3 has 15 residues. From germline, CDR1 is MNHEY and CDR2 SMNVEV (reference sequence). This chain's CDR3 is CASSRTSGRGNEQFF. The DNA of the CDR3 is TGTGCCAGCAGTAGAACTAGCGGGAGGGGCAATGAGCAGTTCTTC.

The chain links TRBV5-8 to TRBJ1-3; D may be TRBD1 (5 bases). The germline CDR1 and CDR2 sequences are SGHTS and YDEGEE. With 0 bases removed from V and 0 bases from J, the gap between germline ends came to 7 bases. The CDR3 has 15 residues. The DNA for the CDR3 is TGTGCCAGCAGCTTGGGACAGATCTCTGGAAACACCATATATTTT. This sequence encodes CASSLGQISGNTIYF.

This clone was seen a handful of times. This chain links TRBV7-9 with TRBJ1-2; 9 bases line up with TRBD1. The CDR3 has 14 amino acids. The germline CDR1 and CDR2 sequences are SEHNR and FQNEAQ (reference sequence). V was pared by 5 bases and J by 4 bases, with 5 bases of the junction left unmatched. The CDR3 reads CASSLDRGSYGYTF. CDR3 bases: TGTGCCAGCAGCCTGGACAGGGGAAGCTATGGCTACACCTTC.

The chain carries TRBV13 and TRBJ2-3, with 12 bases identical to TRBD1. CDR1 and CDR2 (germline): PRHDT, FYEKMQ (reference sequence). Trimming removed 3 bases from V and 6 bases from J; junction bases left unmatched: 4. CDR3 size: 15 residues. The CDR3 protein is CASSFGDRGLDTQYF. In DNA form, the CDR3 reads TGTGCCAGCAGCTTTGGGGACAGGGGGCTGGATACGCAGTATTTT.

This chain connects TRBV7-2 to TRBJ2-1; D not resolved. The germline V and J ends were trimmed by 1 base and 9 bases, with 7 bases remaining between them. The CDR3 extends over 12 amino acids. CDR1 is SGHTA and CDR2 is FQGNSA in the germline V gene. The CDR3 is CASSLDRAEQFF. The CDR3 DNA follows: TGTGCCAGCAGCTTAGATAGAGCTGAGCAGTTCTTC.

The CDR3 sequence: CASTWGVGYNEQFF. For the CDR3, the DNA is TGTGCCAGCACATGGGGGGTAGGCTACAATGAGCAGTTCTTC. This chain joins TRBV9 and TRBJ2-1; D possibly corresponds to TRBD2 (6 bases). Germline V gene lookup returns CDR1 SGDLS and CDR2 YYNGEE. The V end was cut by 6 bases, the J end by 3 bases, with 13 bases between. The CDR3 covers 14 residues.

V and J are TRBV19 and TRBJ2-5; 12 bases are shared with TRBD2. Germline assignment: CDR1 LNHDA and CDR2 SQIVND (reference sequence). This CDR3 spans 16 amino acids. Trimming cost V 2 bases and J 5 bases; bases outside gene matches: 6. Here the CDR3 DNA reads TGTGCCAGTAGTATACTAGCGGGAGGGCCCCGGGAGACCCAGTACTTC. It is translated as CASSILAGGPRETQYF.

The rearrangement uses TRBV7-2 and TRBJ2-1, with 9 bases matching TRBD2. This CDR3 is built from 15 residues. Trimming at V came to 6 bases and at J to 6 bases, leaving 9 bases not matched to a gene. The germline V gene encodes CDR1 SGHTA and CDR2 FQGNSA. CDR3 amino acids: CASRKLAGLLNEQFF. CDR3 in DNA: TGTGCCAGCAGAAAACTAGCGGGCCTTCTCAATGAGCAGTTCTTC.

This clone has a handful of counts. The rearrangement links TRBV3-1 (or the pseudogene TRBV3-2) to TRBJ1-2; TRBD1 matches 7 bases. Germline V gives CDR1 LGHDT, CDR2 YNNKEL (reference sequence). Losses at the gene ends were 1 base for V and 7 bases for J; bases not matched to a gene: 3. The length of the CDR3 is 13 residues. CDR3 in DNA: TGTGCCAGCAGCCAAGCGACAGGGTCTGGCTACACCTTC. Translation gives CASSQATGSGYTF.

CDR3 region: CASSPFSGTGGWNSPLHF. CDR3 sequence (DNA): TGTGCCAGCAGCCCTTTTTCCGGGACAGGGGGTTGGAATTCACCCCTCCACTTT. This rearrangement joins TRBV9 to TRBJ1-6; 11 bases agree with TRBD1. Germline CDR1 reads SGDLS; CDR2 reads YYNGEE. This CDR3 comprises 18 residues. V dropped 4 bases and J dropped 7; count of bases not matched to a gene: 13.

This clone was recorded a few times. The chain joins TRBV7-2 to TRBJ1-2, with TRBD1 identical over 8 bases. Trimming removed 4 bases from V and 4 bases from J; junction bases left unmatched: 2. CDR3 size: 13 residues. Germline-derived CDR1 and CDR2 are SGHTA and FQGNSA. CDR3 loop: CASSWTGSYGYTF. DNA of the CDR3: TGTGCCAGCAGCTGGACAGGGAGCTATGGCTACACCTTC.

This rearrangement joins TRBV5-1 to TRBJ1-4; 11 nucleotides line up with TRBD1. The CDR3 is made up of 16 amino acids. The junction had 7 bases not matched to a gene; V was cut back by 5 bases and J by 4 bases. CDR1 is SGHRS, CDR2 YFSETQ, per germline. CDR3 DNA sequence: TGCGCCAGCAGGCGGACAGGGGGCTCAGTTAATGAAAAACTGTTTTTT. Protein product: CASRRTGGSVNEKLFF. Full variable domain (missing parts from reference TRBV5-1 and TRBJ1-4): KAGVTQTPRYLIKTRGQQVTLSCSPISGHRSVSWYQQTPGQGLQFLFEYFSETQRNKGNFPGRFSGRQFSNSRSEMNVSTLELGDSALYLCASRRTGGSVNEKLFFGSGTQLSVL.

The V gene is TRBV27, the J gene TRBJ1-1; tentatively, D is TRBD1 (6 bases). Germline values: CDR1 MNHEY, CDR2 SMNVEV (reference sequence). The CDR3 consists of 15 residues. Trimming removed 4 bases at V and 5 bases at J, with 17 bases between. CDR3 in DNA: TGTGCCAGCAGTTCTATGGCATTAGGGGGAACTGAAGCTTTCTTT. This codes for CASSSMALGGTEAFF.

Only one count was recorded for this clone. The chain employs TRBV4-3 and TRBJ2-7; no clear D. CDR1 is LGHNA, CDR2 YSLEER, per germline. V lost 0 bases and J lost 5, with 20 bases in between. This CDR3 region has 17 residues. Here the CDR3 DNA reads TGCGCCAGCAGCCAAGATAGATCCGGTTATGAGATGGACGAGCAGTACTTC. Protein sequence: CASSQDRSGYEMDEQYF.